The rows below give T cell receptor beta chains drawn from one sample of a study of spatial heterogeneity in lung cancer. TCRdb used MiXCR to reprocess the 5' RACE reads, holding one entry per CDR3 protein. The sample consists of approximately 40,000 distinct CDR3 sequences, 6.5% to 9.5% of them appearing once. The source was PBMCs, collected at surgery. Source of these receptors: a male donor with early-stage non-small cell lung cancer. CDR3s include the opening cysteine and the closing phenylalanine or tryptophan. The order of the fields is clone size, V gene, J gene, D gene, CDR3 protein, CDR3 DNA. The D gene is left open where the match is weak. Size is omitted from some rows. Given values are once, few, many or a class for expanded clones.

clone size: few; V gene: TRBV5-1; J gene: TRBJ1-2; D gene: -; CDR3 protein: CASSLEGGGANYGYTF; CDR3 DNA: TGCGCCAGCAGCTTGGAAGGTGGCGGAGCTAACTATGGCTACACCTTC
clone size: -; V gene: TRBV6-2/TRBV6-3; J gene: TRBJ2-5; D gene: TRBD2; CDR3 protein: CASRGTSGRETQYF; CDR3 DNA: TGTGCCAGCAGGGGGACTAGCGGGAGAGAGACCCAGTACTTC
clone size: few; V gene: TRBV2; J gene: TRBJ1-2; D gene: TRBD1; CDR3 protein: CASKLGGGYGYTF; CDR3 DNA: TGTGCCAGCAAACTAGGGGGCGGCTATGGCTACACCTTC
clone size: many; V gene: TRBV3-1; J gene: TRBJ2-1; D gene: TRBD2; CDR3 protein: CASRYTSGGYNEQFF; CDR3 DNA: TGTGCCAGCAGATACACTAGCGGGGGTTACAATGAGCAGTTCTTC
clone size: few; V gene: TRBV9; J gene: TRBJ2-2; D gene: TRBD2; CDR3 protein: CASSVVGREGRTGELFF; CDR3 DNA: TGTGCCAGCAGCGTAGTAGGGAGGGAGGGCCGAACCGGGGAGCTGTTTTTT
clone size: few; V gene: TRBV5-1; J gene: TRBJ2-1; D gene: -; CDR3 protein: CASSQRGLGDNEQFF; CDR3 DNA: TGCGCCAGCAGCCAACGCGGGCTGGGCGACAATGAGCAGTTCTTC
clone size: many; V gene: TRBV5-1; J gene: TRBJ2-5; D gene: -; CDR3 protein: CASSLDRAQETQYF; CDR3 DNA: TGCGCCAGCAGCTTGGACAGGGCCCAAGAGACCCAGTACTTC
clone size: many; V gene: TRBV7-9; J gene: TRBJ1-1; D gene: -; CDR3 protein: CASRGQLNTEAFF; CDR3 DNA: TGTGCCAGCAGGGGCCAGCTGAACACTGAAGCTTTCTTT
clone size: many; V gene: TRBV11-2; J gene: TRBJ2-3; D gene: -; CDR3 protein: CASSWTRADTQYF; CDR3 DNA: TGTGCCAGCAGCTGGACCAGGGCAGATACGCAGTATTTT
clone size: few; V gene: TRBV7-9; J gene: TRBJ2-2; D gene: TRBD2; CDR3 protein: CASILRGPSGSRTGELFF; CDR3 DNA: TGTGCCAGCATCCTCCGGGGGCCTAGCGGGAGTAGGACCGGGGAGCTGTTTTTT
clone size: -; V gene: TRBV12-3/TRBV12-4; J gene: TRBJ2-2; D gene: -; CDR3 protein: CASSFMTGELFF; CDR3 DNA: TGTGCCAGCAGTTTTATGACCGGGGAGCTGTTTTTT
clone size: many; V gene: TRBV2; J gene: TRBJ2-7; D gene: TRBD1; CDR3 protein: CASSEGGTGDSYEQYF; CDR3 DNA: TGTGCCAGCAGCGAAGGTGGGACAGGGGATTCCTACGAGCAGTACTTC
clone size: -; V gene: TRBV6-2/TRBV6-3; J gene: TRBJ2-6; D gene: -; CDR3 protein: CASSYFGQKSSGANVLTF; CDR3 DNA: TGTGCCAGCAGTTACTTTGGACAGAAGAGCTCTGGGGCCAACGTCCTGACTTTC
clone size: -; V gene: TRBV28; J gene: TRBJ1-5; D gene: -; CDR3 protein: CASRTGESNQPQHF; CDR3 DNA: TGTGCCAGCAGGACCGGGGAGAGCAATCAGCCCCAGCATTTT